The following is a TCR beta chain sequence with its context. CDR1 and CDR2 (germline): SEHNR, FQNEAQ (reference sequence). This CDR3 spans 16 amino acids. Trimming pared 5 bases from V and 1 base from J, leaving 16 bases between. Symptom resolution, clearance, or two negative PCRs marked the recovered donors of Cohort 3. Assay used: immunoSEQ multiplex PCR; TCRdb lists only in-frame clones, some missing. The data hold about 240,000 clones, with about 89% observed a single time. This entry comes from a study of blood T cell repertoires in COVID-19. This rearrangement joins TRBV7-9 to TRBJ2-3; weak D call: TRBD2 (7 bases). The TCR comes from a middle-aged man who had recovered from COVID-19. The source material was PBMCs or T cells enriched from blood (not recorded which). The CDR3 region has the DNA TGTGCCAGCAGCCCGAGGGGGGGGTTCGGCACAGATACGCAGTATTTT. Its translation is CASSPRGGFGTDTQYF. The full variable domain, rest sourced from reference TRBV7-9 and TRBJ2-3, is DTGVSQNPRHKITKRGQNVTFRCDPISEHNRLYWYRQTLGQGPEFLTYFQNEAQLEKSRLLSDRFSAERPKGSFSTLEIQRTEQGDSAMYLCASSPRGGFGTDTQYFGPGTRLTVL.